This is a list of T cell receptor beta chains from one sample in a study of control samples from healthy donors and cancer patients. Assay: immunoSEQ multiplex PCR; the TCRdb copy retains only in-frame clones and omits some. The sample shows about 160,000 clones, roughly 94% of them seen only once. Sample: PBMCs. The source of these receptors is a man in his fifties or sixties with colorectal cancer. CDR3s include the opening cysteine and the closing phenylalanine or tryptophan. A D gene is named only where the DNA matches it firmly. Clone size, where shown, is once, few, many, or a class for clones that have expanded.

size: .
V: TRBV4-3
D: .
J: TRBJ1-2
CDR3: CASSPEAGTYGYTF
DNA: TGCGCCAGCAGCCCCGAGGCCGGGACCTATGGCTACACCTTC

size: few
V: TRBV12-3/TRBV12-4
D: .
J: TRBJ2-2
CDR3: CASSLANTGELFF
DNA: TGTGCCAGCAGTTTAGCGAACACCGGGGAGCTGTTTTTT

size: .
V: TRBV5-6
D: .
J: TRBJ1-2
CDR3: CASSLEVGYTF
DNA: TGTGCCAGCAGCTTGGAGGTCGGCTACACCTTC

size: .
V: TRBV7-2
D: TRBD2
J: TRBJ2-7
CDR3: CASSLLTGGYEQYF
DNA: TGTGCCAGCAGCTTATTGACGGGGGGGTACGAGCAGTACTTC

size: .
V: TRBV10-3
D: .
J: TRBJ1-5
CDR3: CAISVGAFQPQHF
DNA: TGTGCCATCAGTGTAGGGGCGTTCCAGCCCCAGCATTTT

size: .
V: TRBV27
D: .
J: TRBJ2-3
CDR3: CASSRTEVTDTQYF
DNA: TGTGCCAGCAGCCGGACCGAGGTCACAGATACGCAGTATTTT

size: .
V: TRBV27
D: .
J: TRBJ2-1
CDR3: CASSLARPHNEQFF
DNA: TGTGCCAGCAGTTTAGCTAGGCCCCACAATGAGCAGTTCTTC

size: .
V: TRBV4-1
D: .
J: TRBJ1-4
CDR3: CASSQDPRNRATNEKLFF
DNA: TGCGCCAGCAGCCAAGACCCTCGGAACAGGGCCACTAATGAAAAACTGTTTTTT

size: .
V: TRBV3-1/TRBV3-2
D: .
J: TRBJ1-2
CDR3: CASSQVIGRAPYTF
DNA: TGTGCCAGCAGCCAAGTGATTGGGAGGGCCCCCTACACCTTC

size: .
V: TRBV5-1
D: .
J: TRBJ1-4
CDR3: CASSLVGGANEKLFF
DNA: TGCGCCAGCAGCTTGGTCGGGGGGGCTAATGAAAAACTGTTTTTT

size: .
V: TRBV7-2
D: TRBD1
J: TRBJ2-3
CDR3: CASSLAGTGRRTDTQYF
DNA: TGTGCCAGCAGCTTAGCCGGGACAGGGAGGCGCACAGATACGCAGTATTTT

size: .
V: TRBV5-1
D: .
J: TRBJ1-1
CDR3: CASSLTGFDTEAFF
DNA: TGCGCCAGCAGCTTGACAGGGTTCGACACTGAAGCTTTCTTT

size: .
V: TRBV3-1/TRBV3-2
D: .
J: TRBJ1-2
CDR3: CASSQGGSYGYTF
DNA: TGTGCCAGCAGCCAAGGAGGGAGCTATGGCTACACCTTC

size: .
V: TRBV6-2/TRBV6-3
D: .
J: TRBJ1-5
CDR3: CASSLPPPIDQPQHF
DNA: TGTGCCAGCAGTTTGCCCCCCCCAATCGACCAGCCCCAGCATTTT

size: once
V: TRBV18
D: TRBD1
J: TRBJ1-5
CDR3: CASSLTTGTGSNQPQHF
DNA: TGTGCCAGCTCATTAACCACGGGGACAGGTAGCAATCAGCCCCAGCATTTT

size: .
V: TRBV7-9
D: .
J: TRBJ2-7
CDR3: CASSPLTGYEQYF
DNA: TGTGCCAGCAGCCCTCTGACAGGCTACGAGCAGTACTTC

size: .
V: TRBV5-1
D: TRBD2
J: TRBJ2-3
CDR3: CASSPSGSNTDTQYF
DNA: TGCGCCAGCAGCCCTAGCGGGTCCAACACAGATACGCAGTATTTT

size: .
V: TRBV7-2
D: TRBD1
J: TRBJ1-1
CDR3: CASSLNRGQTEAFF
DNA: TGTGCCAGCAGCTTAAACAGGGGGCAAACTGAAGCTTTCTTT

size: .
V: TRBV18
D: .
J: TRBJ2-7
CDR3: CASSPPSGEDEQYF
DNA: TGTGCCAGCTCACCACCTTCCGGTGAAGACGAGCAGTACTTC

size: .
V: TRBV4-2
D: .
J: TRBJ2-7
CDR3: CASSQGSSYEQYF
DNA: TGTGCCAGCAGCCAAGGCAGCTCCTACGAGCAGTACTTC

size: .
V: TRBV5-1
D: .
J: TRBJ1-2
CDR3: CASSPREGVGGYTF
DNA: TGCGCCAGCAGCCCCCGTGAAGGGGTCGGCGGCTACACCTTC

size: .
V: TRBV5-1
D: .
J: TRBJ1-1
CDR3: CASRADGNTEAFF
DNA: TGCGCCAGCAGGGCGGACGGGAACACTGAAGCTTTCTTT

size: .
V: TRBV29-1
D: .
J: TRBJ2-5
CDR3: CSVSEGSQETQYF
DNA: TGCAGCGTTAGTGAGGGCAGTCAAGAGACCCAGTACTTC

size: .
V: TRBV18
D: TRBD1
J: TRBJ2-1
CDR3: CASSPGQVNNEQFF
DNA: TGTGCCAGCTCACCCGGACAGGTGAACAATGAGCAGTTCTTC

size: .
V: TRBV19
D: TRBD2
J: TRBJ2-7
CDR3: CASSISSGVISYEQYF
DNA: TGTGCCAGTAGTATTTCGAGCGGGGTGATCTCCTACGAGCAGTACTTC

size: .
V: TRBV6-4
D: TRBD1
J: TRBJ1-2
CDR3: CASRQDRASGGYTF
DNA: TGTGCCAGCAGACAAGACAGGGCTTCTGGTGGCTACACCTTC